This T cell receptor beta chain was documented in a study of T cells after yellow fever vaccination. Study-level points and caveats: Clones from primary vaccination mostly reappeared after the booster (roughly 95% CD4, under 90% CD8). Researchers cautioned that FACS-sorted repertoires could harbor abundant clonotypes contaminating from the bulk population.

This clonotype was counted only a few times. Its matching antigen is unknown. For TCR, cDNA came from 5'RACE template switching, which added a universal primer site and UMIs. MiXCR was run by TCRdb on the 5' RACE reads, yielding one entry per CDR3 protein. The sample records a few hundred thousand distinct CDR3 sequences, 6.8% being singletons. Germline V gene lookup returns CDR1 SGHAT and CDR2 FQNNGV. The V end was cut by 4 bases, the J end by 4 bases, with 16 bases between. The CDR3 loop spans 15 amino acids. The sequences come from PBMCs, collected more than 40 days after the first yellow fever vaccination. The TCR was taken from a man between 18 and 35 years old who received the YFV17D yellow fever vaccine. V and J are TRBV11-2 and TRBJ1-2, with D possibly TRBD1 on 6 matching bases. CDR3: CASSSNRDSLYGYTF. CDR3 sequence (DNA): TGTGCCAGCAGCTCGAACAGGGATTCCCTCTATGGCTACACCTTC.